Below are 10 T cell receptor beta chains sequenced from a single sample in a study of T cell responses to AZD1222 COVID-19 vaccine. Using immunoSEQ multiplex PCR, the repertoire was profiled, and TCRdb retains in-frame clones only, with some absent. The sample yields some 79,000 clones, around 85% seen once. Sequencing used peripheral blood, obtained 28 days after the second AZD1222 dose. These TCRs come from an adult who received the AZD1222 COVID-19 vaccine.

V gene TRBV19 combines with J gene TRBJ1-2; 7 nucleotides line up with TRBD1. Trimming removed 7 bases from V and 4 bases from J; junction bases left unmatched: 6. The CDR3 loop spans 13 amino acids. The germline CDR1 and CDR2 sequences are LNHDA and SQIVND (reference sequence). CDR3: CASTTRDSYGYTF. The CDR3 DNA is TGTGCCAGTACTACCCGGGACAGCTATGGCTACACCTTC.

The chain couples TRBV6-2 or TRBV6-3 to TRBJ2-7, with a tentative D call TRBD2 (6 bases). Trimming cost V 5 bases and J 4 bases, with 15 bases left between them. The V gene's germline CDR1 is MNHEY and CDR2 SVGEGT. This CDR3 region has 14 residues. CDR3 sequence: CASSTTASAYEQYF. CDR3 nucleotides: TGTGCCAGCAGTACTACGGCTAGCGCTTACGAGCAGTACTTC.

The chain combines TRBV19 with TRBJ1-1; D gene ambiguous. This CDR3 comprises 12 residues. Germline-derived CDR1 and CDR2 are LNHDA and SQIVND (reference sequence). Trimming pared 7 bases from V and 1 base from J, leaving 7 bases between. CDR3 bases: TGTGCCAGTAAAGGGTCGAACACTGAAGCTTTCTTT. It translates to CASKGSNTEAFF.

The chain uses TRBV2 and TRBJ1-6; TRBD1 might be the D (5 bases). This CDR3 spans 11 amino acids. V lost 6 bases and J 9 bases, leaving 6 bases between the germline ends. The germline V gene has CDR1 SNHLY and CDR2 FYNNEI. CDR3 nucleotides: TGTGCCAGCAGCAGGGTTTCACCCCTCCACTTT. This translates into CASSRVSPLHF. Together with reference TRBV2 and TRBJ1-6, the CDR3 gives the full variable domain: EPEVTQTPSHQVTQMGQEVILRCVPISNHLYFYWYRQILGQKVEFLVSFYNNEISEKSEIFDDQFSVERPDGSNFTLKIRSTKLEDSAMYFCASSRVSPLHFGNGTRLTVT.

This rearrangement joins TRBV4-1 to TRBJ1-2; weak D call: TRBD1 (5 bases). This CDR3 contains 14 residues. V dropped 1 base and J dropped 4 bases, with 10 bases sitting between them. Germline values: CDR1 MGHRA, CDR2 YSYEKL. The CDR3 coding sequence is TGCGCCAGCAGCCAAGGGGACGGCTTCTATGGCTACACCTTC. This gives the protein CASSQGDGFYGYTF.

The rearrangement links TRBV6-5 to TRBJ1-1, with D hard to call. The CDR3 length is 13 residues. Germline loops: CDR1 MNHEY, CDR2 SVGAGI. V dropped 5 bases and J dropped 1 base, with 8 bases sitting between them. CDR3 coding DNA: TGTGCCAGCAGTCAACAGAAGAACACTGAAGCTTTCTTT. This sequence encodes CASSQQKNTEAFF.

The chain employs TRBV9 and TRBJ2-3, with D maybe TRBD1 (5 bases). Trimming pared 0 bases from V and 1 base from J, leaving 6 bases between. CDR3 length: 14 amino acids. Germline loops: CDR1 SGDLS, CDR2 YYNGEE. The CDR3 reads CASSVEQGTDTQYF. CDR3 nucleotides: TGTGCCAGCAGCGTAGAACAGGGCACAGATACGCAGTATTTT.

The rearrangement links TRBV2 to TRBJ2-5; 7 bases are a match to TRBD2. This CDR3 is 14 amino acids long. After removal of 6 bases from V and 1 base from J, the junction contained 5 bases not matched to a gene. Germline values: CDR1 SNHLY, CDR2 FYNNEI. The CDR3 DNA reads TGTGCCAGCAGGGGAACTAGCGCCCAAGAGACCCAGTACTTC. It is translated as CASRGTSAQETQYF.

The chain carries TRBV27 and TRBJ2-7, with TRBD2 matching 14 bases. There are 16 residues in the CDR3. Germline loops: CDR1 MNHEY, CDR2 SMNVEV (reference sequence). J lost 3 bases, V lost 4 bases, and 5 bases had no gene match. CDR3: CASSSRTSGRRYEQYF. Here the CDR3 DNA reads TGTGCCAGCAGTTCCCGGACTAGCGGGAGGCGCTACGAGCAGTACTTC.

The chain combines TRBV19 with TRBJ1-3; TRBD1 is a possible D gene (6 bases). V shed 7 bases and J shed 0 bases, with 16 bases lying between them. The CDR3 has 16 amino acids. Germline V gene sequence: CDR1 LNHDA, CDR2 SQIVND (reference sequence). The CDR3 nucleotides are TGTGCCAGTATACCCTCGGGGGGCTACTCTGGAAACACCATATATTTT. It yields the protein CASIPSGGYSGNTIYF.